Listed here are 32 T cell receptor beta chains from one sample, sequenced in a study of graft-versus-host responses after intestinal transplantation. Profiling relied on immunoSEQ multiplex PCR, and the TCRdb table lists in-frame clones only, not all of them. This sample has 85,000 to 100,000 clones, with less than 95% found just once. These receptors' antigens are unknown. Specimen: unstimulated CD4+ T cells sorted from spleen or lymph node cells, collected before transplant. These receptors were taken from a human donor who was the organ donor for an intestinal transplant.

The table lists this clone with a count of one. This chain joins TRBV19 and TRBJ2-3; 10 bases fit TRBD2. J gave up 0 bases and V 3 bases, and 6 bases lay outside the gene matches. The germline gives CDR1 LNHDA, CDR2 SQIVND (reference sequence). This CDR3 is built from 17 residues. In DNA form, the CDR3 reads TGTGCCAGTAGTATTTTCCCGACTAGCGGGAGCACAGATACGCAGTATTTT. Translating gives CASSIFPTSGSTDTQYF.

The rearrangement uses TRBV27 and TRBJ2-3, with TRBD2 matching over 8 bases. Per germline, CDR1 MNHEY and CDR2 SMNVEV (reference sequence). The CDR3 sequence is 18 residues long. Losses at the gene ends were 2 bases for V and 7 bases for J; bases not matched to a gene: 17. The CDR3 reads CASSLIGSGASKSNTQYF. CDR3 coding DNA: TGTGCCAGCAGTTTAATTGGTAGCGGGGCCTCTAAGAGTAATACGCAGTATTTT.

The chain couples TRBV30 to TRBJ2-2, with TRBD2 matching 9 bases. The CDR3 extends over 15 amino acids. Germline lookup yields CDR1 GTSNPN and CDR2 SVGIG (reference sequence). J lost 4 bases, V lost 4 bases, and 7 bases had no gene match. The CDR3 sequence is CAWTGLLAGTGELFF. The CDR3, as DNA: TGTGCCTGGACAGGTCTACTAGCGGGCACCGGGGAGCTGTTTTTT. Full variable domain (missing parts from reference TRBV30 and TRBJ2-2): SQTIHQWPATLVQPVGSPLSLECTVEGTSNPNLYWYRQAAGRGLQLLFYSVGIGQISSEVPQNLSASRPQDRQFILSSKKLLLSDSGFYLCAWTGLLAGTGELFFGEGSRLTVL.

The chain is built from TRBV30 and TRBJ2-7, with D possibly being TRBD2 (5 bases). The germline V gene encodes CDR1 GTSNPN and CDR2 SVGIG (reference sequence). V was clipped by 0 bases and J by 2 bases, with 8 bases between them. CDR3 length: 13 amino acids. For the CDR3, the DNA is TGTGCCTGGAGTGTAATAGCGACCTACGAGCAGTACTTC. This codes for CAWSVIATYEQYF.

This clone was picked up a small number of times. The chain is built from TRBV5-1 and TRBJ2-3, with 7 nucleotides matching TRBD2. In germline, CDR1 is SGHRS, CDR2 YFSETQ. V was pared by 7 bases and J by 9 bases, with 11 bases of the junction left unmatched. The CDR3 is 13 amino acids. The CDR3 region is CASGEGPKATQYF. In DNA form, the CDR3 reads TGCGCCAGCGGGGAGGGACCCAAGGCGACGCAGTATTTT.

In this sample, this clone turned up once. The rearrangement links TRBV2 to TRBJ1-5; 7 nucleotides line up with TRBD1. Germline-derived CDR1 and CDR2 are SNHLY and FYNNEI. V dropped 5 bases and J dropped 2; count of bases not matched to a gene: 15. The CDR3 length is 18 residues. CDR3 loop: CASSLRRQGGRGNQPQHF. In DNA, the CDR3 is TGTGCCAGCAGTCTTCGGAGACAGGGAGGACGGGGCAATCAGCCCCAGCATTTT.

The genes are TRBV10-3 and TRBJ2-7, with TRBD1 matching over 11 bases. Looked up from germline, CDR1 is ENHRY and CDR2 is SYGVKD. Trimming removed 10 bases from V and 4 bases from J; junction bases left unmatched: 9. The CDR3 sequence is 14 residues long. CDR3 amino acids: CATAPGTGGYEQYF. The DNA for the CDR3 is TGTGCCACCGCTCCCGGGACAGGGGGTTACGAGCAGTACTTC.

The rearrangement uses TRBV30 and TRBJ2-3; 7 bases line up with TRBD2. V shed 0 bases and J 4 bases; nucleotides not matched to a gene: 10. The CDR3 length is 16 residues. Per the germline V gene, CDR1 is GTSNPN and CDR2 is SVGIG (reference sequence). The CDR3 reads CAWSVSWLAVPDTQYF. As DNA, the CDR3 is TGTGCCTGGAGTGTGAGTTGGCTAGCGGTGCCAGATACGCAGTATTTT.

CDR3 DNA: TGTGCCAGTAGTATTAGTGGCTACACCTTC. As protein: CASSISGYTF. The chain uses TRBV19 and TRBJ1-2; no definite D call. Germline V gene lookup returns CDR1 LNHDA and CDR2 SQIVND (reference sequence). Trimming left V 3 bases short and J 7 bases short, with 3 bases between. The CDR3 covers 10 residues. The full variable domain, in which reference TRBV19 and TRBJ1-2 provide the parts outside the CDR3, is DGGITQSPKYLFRKEGQNVTLSCEQNLNHDAMYWYRQDPGQGLRLIYYSQIVNDFQKGDIAEGYSVSREKKESFPLTVTSAQKNPTAFYLCASSISGYTFGSGTRLTVV.

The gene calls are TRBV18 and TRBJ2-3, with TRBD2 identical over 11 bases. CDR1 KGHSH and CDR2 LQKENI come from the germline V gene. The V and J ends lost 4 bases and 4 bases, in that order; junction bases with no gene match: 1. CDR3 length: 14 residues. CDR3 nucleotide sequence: TGTGCCAGCTCACGACTAGCGGGACCAGATACGCAGTATTTT. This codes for CASSRLAGPDTQYF.

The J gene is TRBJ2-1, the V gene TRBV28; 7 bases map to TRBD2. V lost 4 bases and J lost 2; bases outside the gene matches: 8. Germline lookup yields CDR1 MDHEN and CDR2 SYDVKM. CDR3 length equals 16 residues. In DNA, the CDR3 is TGTGCCAGCAGTTCCCCTAGGGCGGGGGCCTACAATGAGCAGTTCTTC. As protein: CASSSPRAGAYNEQFF. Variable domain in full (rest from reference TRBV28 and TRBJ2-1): DVKVTQSSRYLVKRTGEKVFLECVQDMDHENMFWYRQDPGLGLRLIYFSYDVKMKEKGDIPEGYSVSREKKERFSLILESASTNQTSMYLCASSSPRAGAYNEQFFGPGTRLTVL.

The CDR3 spells CSVPIAETQYF. CDR3 sequence (DNA): TGCAGTGTCCCGATAGCGGAGACCCAGTACTTC. The V gene is TRBV20-1, the J gene TRBJ2-5; D may be TRBD2 (5 bases). Germline loops: CDR1 DFQATT, CDR2 SNEGSKA (reference sequence). The length of the CDR3 is 11 residues. With 7 bases removed from V and 5 bases from J, the gap between germline ends came to 11 bases.

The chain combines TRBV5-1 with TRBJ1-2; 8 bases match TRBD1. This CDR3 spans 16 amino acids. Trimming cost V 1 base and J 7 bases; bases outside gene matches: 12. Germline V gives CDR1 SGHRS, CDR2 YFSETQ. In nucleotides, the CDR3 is TGCGCCAGCAGCTTGTACCTTGATTCAGGGGGCGTTGGCTACACCTTC. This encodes CASSLYLDSGGVGYTF.

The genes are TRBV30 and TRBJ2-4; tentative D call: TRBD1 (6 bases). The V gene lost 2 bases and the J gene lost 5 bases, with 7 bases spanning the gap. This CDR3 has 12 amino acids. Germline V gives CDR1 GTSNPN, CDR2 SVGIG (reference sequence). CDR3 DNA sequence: TGTGCCTGGAGTCGACAGGAAAACATTCAGTACTTC. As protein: CAWSRQENIQYF. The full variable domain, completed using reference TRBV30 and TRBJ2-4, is SQTIHQWPATLVQPVGSPLSLECTVEGTSNPNLYWYRQAAGRGLQLLFYSVGIGQISSEVPQNLSASRPQDRQFILSSKKLLLSDSGFYLCAWSRQENIQYFGAGTRLSVL.

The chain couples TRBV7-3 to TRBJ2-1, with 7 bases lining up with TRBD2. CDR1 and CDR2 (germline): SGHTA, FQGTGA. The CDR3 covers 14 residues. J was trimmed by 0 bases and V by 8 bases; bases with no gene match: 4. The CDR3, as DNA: TGTGCCAGCGGCCCTAGCGGCTCCTACAATGAGCAGTTCTTC. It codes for CASGPSGSYNEQFF.

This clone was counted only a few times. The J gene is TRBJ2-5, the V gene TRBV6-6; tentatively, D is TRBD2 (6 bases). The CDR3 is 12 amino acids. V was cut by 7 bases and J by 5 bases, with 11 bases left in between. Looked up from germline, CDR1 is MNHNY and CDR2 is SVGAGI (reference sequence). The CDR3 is CASISAGETQYF. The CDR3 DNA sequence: TGTGCCAGCATATCCGCGGGGGAGACCCAGTACTTC.

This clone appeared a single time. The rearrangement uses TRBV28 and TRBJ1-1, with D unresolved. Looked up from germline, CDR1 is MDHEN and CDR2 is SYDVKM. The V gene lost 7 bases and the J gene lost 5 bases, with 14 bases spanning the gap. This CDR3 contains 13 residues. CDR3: CASTNPGWTEAFF. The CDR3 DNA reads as TGTGCCAGCACTAACCCCGGGTGGACTGAAGCTTTCTTT.

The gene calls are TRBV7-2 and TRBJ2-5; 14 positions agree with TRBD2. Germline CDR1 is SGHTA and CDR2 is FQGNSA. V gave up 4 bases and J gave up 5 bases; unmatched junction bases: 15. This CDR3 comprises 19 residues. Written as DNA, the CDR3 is TGTGCCAGCAGCTGGGCCGGGACTAGCGGGAGAATCGGAGTGGAGACCCAGTACTTC. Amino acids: CASSWAGTSGRIGVETQYF.

The CDR3 loop is CASSATQGAGNTIYF. CDR3 in DNA: TGTGCCAGCAGTGCGACACAGGGGGCTGGAAACACCATATATTTT. The chain couples TRBV25-1 to TRBJ1-3, with TRBD1 identical over 8 bases. This CDR3 spans 15 amino acids. Trimming took 4 bases from V and 2 from J; bases not matched to a gene: 4. The germline CDR1 and CDR2 sequences are MGHDK and SYGVNS.

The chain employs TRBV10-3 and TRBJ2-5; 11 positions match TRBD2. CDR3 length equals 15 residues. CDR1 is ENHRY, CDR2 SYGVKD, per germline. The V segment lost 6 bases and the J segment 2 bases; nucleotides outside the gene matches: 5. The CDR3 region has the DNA TGTGCCATCAGACCTAGCGGGGGGCCACAAGAGACCCAGTACTTC. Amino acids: CAIRPSGGPQETQYF.

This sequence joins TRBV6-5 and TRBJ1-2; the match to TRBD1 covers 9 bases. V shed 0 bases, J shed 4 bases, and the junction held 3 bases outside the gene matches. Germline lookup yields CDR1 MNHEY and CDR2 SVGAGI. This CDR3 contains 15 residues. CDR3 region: CASSYSRDRVYGYTF. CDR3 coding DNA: TGTGCCAGCAGTTACTCCAGGGACAGGGTCTATGGCTACACCTTC.

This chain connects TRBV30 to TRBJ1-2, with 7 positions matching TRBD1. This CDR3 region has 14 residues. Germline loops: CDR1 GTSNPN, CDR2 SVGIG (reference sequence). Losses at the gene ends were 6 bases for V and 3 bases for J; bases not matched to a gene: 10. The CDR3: CACSGTEAYYGYTF. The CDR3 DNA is TGTGCCTGCTCCGGGACAGAAGCCTACTATGGCTACACCTTC.

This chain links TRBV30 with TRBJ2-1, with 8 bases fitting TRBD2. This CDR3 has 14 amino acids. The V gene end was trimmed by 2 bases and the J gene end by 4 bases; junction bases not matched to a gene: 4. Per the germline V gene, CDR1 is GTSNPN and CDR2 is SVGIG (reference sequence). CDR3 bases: TGTGCCTGGAGTCTAACTAGCGGTTACAATGAGCAGTTCTTC. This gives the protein CAWSLTSGYNEQFF.

The CDR3 DNA reads as TGTGCCAGCAGTGAACCAGACAGGGTGTATGGCTACACCTTC. It encodes CASSEPDRVYGYTF. The chain couples TRBV6-1 to TRBJ1-2; 7 nucleotides align to TRBD1. This CDR3 is built from 14 residues. J was trimmed by 5 bases and V by 2 bases; bases with no gene match: 5. The germline CDR1 and CDR2 sequences are MNHNS and SASEGT.

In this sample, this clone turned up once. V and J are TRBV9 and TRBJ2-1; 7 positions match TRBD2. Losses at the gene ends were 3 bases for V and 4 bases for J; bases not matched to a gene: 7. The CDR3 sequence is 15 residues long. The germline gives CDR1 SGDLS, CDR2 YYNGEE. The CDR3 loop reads CASSELARGYNEQFF. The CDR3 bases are TGTGCCAGCAGCGAACTAGCGCGAGGGTACAATGAGCAGTTCTTC.

CDR3 coding DNA: TGTGCCAGCAGCCGGAACAGGGGCAATTCACCCCTCCACTTT. It encodes CASSRNRGNSPLHF. The rearrangement uses TRBV5-4 and TRBJ1-6; 7 bases match TRBD1. The CDR3 consists of 14 residues. With V trimmed by 4 bases and J by 7 bases, 5 bases remained unmatched. CDR1 is SGHNT and CDR2 is YYREEE in the germline V gene (reference sequence).

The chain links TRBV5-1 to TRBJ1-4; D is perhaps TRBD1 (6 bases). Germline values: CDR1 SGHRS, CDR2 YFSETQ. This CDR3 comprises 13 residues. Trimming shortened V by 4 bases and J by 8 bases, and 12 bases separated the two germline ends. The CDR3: CASSPTGYEKLFF. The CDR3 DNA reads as TGCGCCAGCAGCCCCACAGGGTACGAAAAACTGTTTTTT.

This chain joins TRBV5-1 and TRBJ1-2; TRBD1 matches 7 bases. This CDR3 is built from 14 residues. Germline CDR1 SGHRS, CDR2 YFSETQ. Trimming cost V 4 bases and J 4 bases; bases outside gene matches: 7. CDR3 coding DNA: TGCGCCAGCAGCCCCAGACAGGGCGCCTATGGCTACACCTTC. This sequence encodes CASSPRQGAYGYTF.

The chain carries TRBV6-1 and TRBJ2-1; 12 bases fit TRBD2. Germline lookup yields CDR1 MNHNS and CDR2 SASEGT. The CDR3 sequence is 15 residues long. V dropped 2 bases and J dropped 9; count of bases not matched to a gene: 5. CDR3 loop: CASSELAGGLGEQFF. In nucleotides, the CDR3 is TGTGCCAGCAGTGAACTAGCGGGGGGGCTCGGTGAGCAGTTCTTC.

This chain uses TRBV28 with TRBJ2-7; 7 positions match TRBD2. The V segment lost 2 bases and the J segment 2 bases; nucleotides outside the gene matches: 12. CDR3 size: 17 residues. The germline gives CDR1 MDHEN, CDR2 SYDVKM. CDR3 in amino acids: CASSLAGRAGMAYEQYF. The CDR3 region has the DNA TGTGCCAGCAGTTTAGCCGGAAGAGCGGGAATGGCCTACGAGCAGTACTTC.

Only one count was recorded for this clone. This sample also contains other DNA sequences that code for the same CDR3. CDR3 loop: CATSRDPGGGYTF. In DNA form, the CDR3 reads TGTGCCACCAGCAGAGACCCCGGGGGTGGCTACACCTTC. The chain employs TRBV15 and TRBJ1-2; tentatively, D is TRBD1 (5 bases). The CDR3 loop spans 13 amino acids. V was pared by 0 bases and J by 7 bases, with 9 bases between. CDR1 is LNHNV, CDR2 YYDKDF, per germline (reference sequence).

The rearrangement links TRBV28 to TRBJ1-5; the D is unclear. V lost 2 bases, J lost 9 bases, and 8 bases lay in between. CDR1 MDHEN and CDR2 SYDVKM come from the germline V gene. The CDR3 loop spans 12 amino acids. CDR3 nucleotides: TGTGCCAGCAGTTTAAGGGAGCGGCCCCAGCATTTT. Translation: CASSLRERPQHF.